These 19 T cell receptor beta chains came from one sample sequenced in a study of radiation and T cells in renal cell carcinoma. The time point was: baseline pretreatment blood. Treatment specified: 15 Gy SBRT to primary tumor, nephrectomy 4 weeks later. Assay: immunoSEQ multiplex PCR; the TCRdb copy retains only in-frame clones and omits some. The table has 100,000 to 150,000 clones, roughly 85% seen once. The sample here was blood, taken from a patient whose treatment included radiotherapy and nephrectomy. The receptors shown here come from a woman aged 60-75 years with renal cell carcinoma.

This clone was found a few times. Here the CDR3 reads CASSFTGDQTDTQYF. CDR3 nucleotides: TGCGCCAGCAGCTTCACGGGGGACCAGACAGATACGCAGTATTTT. This chain uses TRBV5-1 with TRBJ2-3, with TRBD2 as a possible D gene (6 bases). CDR1 and CDR2 (germline): SGHRS, YFSETQ. The CDR3 contains 15 residues. Between the trimmed V and J ends, which lost 2 bases and 3 bases, there was a span of 13 bases.

This chain connects TRBV9 to TRBJ1-1, with no clear D. The CDR3 runs to 15 residues. CDR1 and CDR2 (germline): SGDLS, YYNGEE. Trimming removed 2 bases from V and 1 base from J, with 12 bases in between. The CDR3: CASSVSWTQNTEAFF. For the CDR3, the DNA is TGTGCCAGCAGCGTCTCGTGGACGCAGAACACTGAAGCTTTCTTT.

The gene calls are TRBV19 and TRBJ1-5; 10 nucleotides align to TRBD1. The length of the CDR3 is 19 residues. The V gene end was trimmed by 3 bases and the J gene end by 1 base; junction bases not matched to a gene: 12. CDR1 and CDR2 from the germline V gene are LNHDA and SQIVND (reference sequence). CDR3 sequence: CASSISEGTGEGSNQPQHF. The CDR3 region has the DNA TGTGCCAGTAGTATCTCGGAGGGGACAGGGGAGGGAAGCAATCAGCCCCAGCATTTT.

The chain couples TRBV6-1 to TRBJ2-2; D is perhaps TRBD1 (6 bases). This CDR3 comprises 14 residues. V was pared by 7 bases and J by 5 bases, with 14 bases between. Germline loops: CDR1 MNHNS, CDR2 SASEGT. The CDR3 here is CASIQGIGTGELFF. The CDR3 DNA sequence: TGTGCCAGCATACAGGGAATTGGGACCGGGGAGCTGTTTTTT.

This clone was observed a handful of times. This chain joins TRBV7-9 and TRBJ1-1; D unresolved. The CDR3 spans 15 residues. The V end was cut by 1 base, the J end by 1 base, with 10 bases between. The germline gives CDR1 SEHNR, CDR2 FQNEAQ (reference sequence). The CDR3 protein is CASSLDTGGNTEAFF. CDR3 in DNA: TGTGCCAGCAGCTTAGATACCGGTGGGAACACTGAAGCTTTCTTT.

This clone was detected once. The chain carries TRBV10-3 and TRBJ2-3; TRBD1 matches 10 bases. The CDR3 totals 17 residues. Germline trimming cut 5 bases from V and 4 bases from J; bases unmatched to any gene: 12. CDR1 and CDR2 (germline): ENHRY, SYGVKD. The CDR3 loop is CAISKNPGTGASDTQYF. CDR3 DNA: TGTGCCATCAGTAAAAACCCCGGGACAGGGGCCTCAGATACGCAGTATTTT.

The V call is TRBV6-5, the J call TRBJ1-2, with D unclear. V was clipped by 11 bases and J by 6 bases, with 13 bases between them. In germline, CDR1 is MNHEY, CDR2 SVGAGI. The CDR3 length is 11 residues. In DNA, the CDR3 is TGTGCCGCTTGGTCCGGACATGGCTACACCTTC. This sequence encodes CAAWSGHGYTF.

The chain couples TRBV20-1 to TRBJ2-7; no clear D gene. V lost 2 bases to trimming and J lost 4 bases, with 6 bases between them. Germline lookup yields CDR1 DFQATT and CDR2 SNEGSKA (reference sequence). The CDR3 is 11 residues long. The CDR3 bases are TGCAGTGCTAGATCCGGTTACGAGCAGTACTTC. The encoded protein is CSARSGYEQYF.

The sample holds a few counts of this clone. The J gene is TRBJ2-3, the V gene TRBV2; TRBD1 matches at 8 bases. The CDR3 length is 18 residues. Germline CDR1 SNHLY, CDR2 FYNNEI. Trimming at V came to 6 bases and at J to 0 bases, leaving 14 bases not matched to a gene. The CDR3 protein is CASSRERRQGSSTDTQYF. For the CDR3, the DNA is TGTGCCAGCAGCCGAGAGAGGAGACAGGGGTCTAGCACAGATACGCAGTATTTT. The whole variable domain, remainder taken from reference TRBV2 and TRBJ2-3, is EPEVTQTPSHQVTQMGQEVILRCVPISNHLYFYWYRQILGQKVEFLVSFYNNEISEKSEIFDDQFSVERPDGSNFTLKIRSTKLEDSAMYFCASSRERRQGSSTDTQYFGPGTRLTVL.

V gene TRBV7-2 combines with J gene TRBJ1-3; D unclear. V was pared by 3 bases and J by 0 bases, with 6 bases between. Germline V gene sequence: CDR1 SGHTA, CDR2 FQGNSA. The CDR3 has 14 residues. CDR3 DNA sequence: TGTGCCAGCAGCTTCACGGCCTCTGGAAACACCATATATTTT. This codes for CASSFTASGNTIYF.

This clone appeared a single time. This rearrangement joins TRBV5-1 to TRBJ2-2, with TRBD2 as a possible D gene (7 bases). This CDR3 region has 15 residues. From germline, CDR1 is SGHRS and CDR2 YFSETQ. V was shortened by 4 bases and J by 6 bases, with 16 bases between the two germline ends. CDR3 DNA sequence: TGCGCCAGCAGCCCGACAGGTCGGGGGGCCGGGGAGCTGTTTTTT. As protein: CASSPTGRGAGELFF.

The chain carries TRBV27 and TRBJ2-6, with no clear D. Germline assignment: CDR1 MNHEY and CDR2 SMNVEV (reference sequence). This CDR3 comprises 15 residues. Trimming cost V 6 bases and J 0 bases, with 9 bases left between them. The CDR3 loop is CASSLQVSGANVLTF. The CDR3 DNA is TGTGCCAGCAGCCTCCAGGTCTCTGGGGCCAACGTCCTGACTTTC.

Only a few counts were recorded for this clone. V and J are TRBV4-1 and TRBJ1-1; unclear D gene. This CDR3 is 13 amino acids long. With 2 bases removed from V and 4 bases from J, the gap between germline ends came to 8 bases. Looked up from germline, CDR1 is MGHRA and CDR2 is YSYEKL. DNA of the CDR3: TGCGCCAGCAGCCAAAATGTGGCCACTGAAGCTTTCTTT. This codes for CASSQNVATEAFF.

The chain employs TRBV30 and TRBJ2-7, with TRBD1 as a possible D gene (5 bases). V was cut by 3 bases and J by 3 bases, with 12 bases left in between. Germline loops: CDR1 GTSNPN, CDR2 SVGIG (reference sequence). There are 13 residues in the CDR3. The CDR3 DNA follows: TGTGCCTGGAGGGGGCATGTTGTCTACGAGCAGTACTTC. Its protein product is CAWRGHVVYEQYF.

The CDR3 region has the DNA TGTGCCAGTAGTATGGCGGTACAGGGGGCAAGGTACGAGCAGTACTTC. This encodes CASSMAVQGARYEQYF. The genes are TRBV19 and TRBJ2-7; 9 positions agree with TRBD1. Germline loops: CDR1 LNHDA, CDR2 SQIVND (reference sequence). V lost 3 bases to trimming and J lost 4 bases; unmatched junction nucleotides: 10. The CDR3 runs 16 residues.

The table lists this clone with a count of one. The chain employs TRBV9 and TRBJ2-7, with no clear D. The V end was cut by 0 bases, the J end by 5 bases, with 12 bases between. CDR1 SGDLS and CDR2 YYNGEE come from the germline V gene. This CDR3 contains 14 residues. The CDR3 DNA reads as TGTGCCAGCAGCGTAGCGGCGGTTTCGGACGAGCAGTACTTC. Translation: CASSVAAVSDEQYF. The complete variable domain, with remaining parts taken from reference TRBV9 and TRBJ2-7, reads DSGVTQTPKHLITATGQRVTLRCSPRSGDLSVYWYQQSLDQGLQFLIQYYNGEERAKGNILERFSAQQFPDLHSELNLSSLELGDSALYFCASSVAAVSDEQYFGPGTRLTVT.

This clone appeared a single time. The rearrangement joins TRBV30 to TRBJ2-1; no clear D gene. Between the trimmed V and J ends, which lost 2 bases and 8 bases, there was a span of 10 bases. The CDR3 spans 12 residues. Germline V gene data show CDR1 as GTSNPN and CDR2 as SVGIG (reference sequence). In DNA form, the CDR3 reads TGTGCCTGGAGTACCTTAGCTTATGAGCAGTTCTTC. Its translation is CAWSTLAYEQFF.

The chain employs TRBV19 and TRBJ1-1; D not resolved. Deletions cut 0 bases from V and 11 bases from J, with 13 bases between. This CDR3 has 13 amino acids. The germline V gene encodes CDR1 LNHDA and CDR2 SQIVND (reference sequence). CDR3 protein: CASSIEGSIGAFF. For the CDR3, the DNA is TGTGCCAGTAGTATAGAAGGGTCCATCGGGGCTTTCTTT.

The J gene is TRBJ2-5, the V gene TRBV2; 10 nucleotides align to TRBD1. The length of the CDR3 is 16 residues. Germline loops: CDR1 SNHLY, CDR2 FYNNEI. V was pared by 8 bases and J by 1 base, with 10 bases of the junction left unmatched. The DNA of the CDR3 is TGTGCCAGCTCCGACCGGGACAGGGGACTCCAAGAGACCCAGTACTTC. Residues: CASSDRDRGLQETQYF.